The clone carrying this TCR beta chain was counted ten times or more. The sample comes from a study of low-dose radiotherapy and immunotherapy resistance in tumors. Study context: Participants in Cohort 2 were given 1 Gy per fraction every two weeks, for 13 Gy over 26 weeks.

With TRAV- and TRBV-specific primers, first-strand cDNA was made, covering the alpha and beta chains. Using a constant-region primer together with a V-primer adapter, TCRs were subjected to around 20 PCR cycles of amplification. TCRdb used MiXCR to reprocess the reads, holding one entry per CDR3 protein. Found here are roughly 95,000 distinct CDR3 sequences, about 20% of them singletons; the top ten hold roughly 12%. There are 16 residues in the CDR3. V was cut by 5 bases and J by 6 bases, with 21 bases left in between. Germline V lookup: CDR1 SGHAT, CDR2 FQNNGV. The time point: after trial treatment. Treatment described: LDRT plus nivolumab, ipilimumab, low-dose cyclophosphamide and aspirin (RACIN trial). The donors, trial participants, received nivolumab, ipilimumab, aspirin, low-dose cyclophosphamide and low-dose radiotherapy. Each patient who was eligible had an advanced solid tumor with no tumor-infiltrating lymphocytes.

This TCR came from a female donor with ovarian cancer. This material consisted of PBMCs, taken after low-dose radiotherapy plus immunotherapy. V gene TRBV11-2 combines with J gene TRBJ2-3, with D perhaps matching TRBD1 (6 bases). The CDR3 loop reads CASSKDDGGQGDTQYF. The CDR3 DNA reads TGTGCCAGCAGCAAAGACGATGGCGGTCAGGGGGATACGCAGTATTTT.